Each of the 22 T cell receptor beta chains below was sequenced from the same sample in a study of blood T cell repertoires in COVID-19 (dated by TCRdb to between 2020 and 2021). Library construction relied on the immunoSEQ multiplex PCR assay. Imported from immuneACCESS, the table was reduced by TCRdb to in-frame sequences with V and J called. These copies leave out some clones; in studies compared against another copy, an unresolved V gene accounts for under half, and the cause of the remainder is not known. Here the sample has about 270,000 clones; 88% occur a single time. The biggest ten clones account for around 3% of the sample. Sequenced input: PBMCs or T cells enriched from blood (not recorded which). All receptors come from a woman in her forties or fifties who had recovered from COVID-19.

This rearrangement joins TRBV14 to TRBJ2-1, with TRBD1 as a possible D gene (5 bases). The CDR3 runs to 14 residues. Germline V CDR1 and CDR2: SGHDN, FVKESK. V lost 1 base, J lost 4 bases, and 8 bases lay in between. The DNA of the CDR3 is TGTGCCAGCAGCCAAGGACAGACGTACAATGAGCAGTTCTTC. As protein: CASSQGQTYNEQFF.

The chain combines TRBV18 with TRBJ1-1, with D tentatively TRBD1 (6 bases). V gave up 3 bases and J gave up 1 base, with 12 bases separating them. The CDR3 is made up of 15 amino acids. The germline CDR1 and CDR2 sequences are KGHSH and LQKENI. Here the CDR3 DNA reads TGTGCCAGCTCACCTCTACAGGGAAGGAACACTGAAGCTTTCTTT. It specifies CASSPLQGRNTEAFF.

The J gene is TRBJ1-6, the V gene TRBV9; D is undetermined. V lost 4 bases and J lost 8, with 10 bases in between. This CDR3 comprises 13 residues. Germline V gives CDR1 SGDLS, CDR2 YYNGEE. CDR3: CASSFGYDSPLHF. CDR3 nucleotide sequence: TGTGCCAGCAGCTTCGGGTATGATTCACCCCTCCACTTT.

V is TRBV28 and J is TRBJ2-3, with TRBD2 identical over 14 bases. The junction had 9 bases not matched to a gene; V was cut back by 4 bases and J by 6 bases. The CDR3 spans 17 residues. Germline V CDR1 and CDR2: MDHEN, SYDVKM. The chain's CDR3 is CASSSAGLAGAGDTQYF. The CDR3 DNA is TGTGCCAGCAGTTCCGCGGGACTAGCGGGAGCGGGGGATACGCAGTATTTT.

The CDR3 reads CASSFDLAGDNEQFF. The CDR3 DNA sequence: TGTGCCAGCAGCTTCGATCTAGCGGGAGACAATGAGCAGTTCTTC. J is TRBJ2-1 and V is TRBV11-1, with 10 bases matching TRBD2. The germline gives CDR1 SGHAT, CDR2 FQDESV (reference sequence). This CDR3 has 15 residues. Trimming took 3 bases from V and 5 from J; bases not matched to a gene: 4.

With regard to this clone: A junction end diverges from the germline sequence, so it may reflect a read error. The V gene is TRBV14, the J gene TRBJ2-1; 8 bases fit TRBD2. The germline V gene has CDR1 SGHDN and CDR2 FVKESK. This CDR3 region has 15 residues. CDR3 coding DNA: TGTGCCAGCAACCAAGCGGGAGCATCCTACAATGAGCAGTTCTTC. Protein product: CASNQAGASYNEQFF. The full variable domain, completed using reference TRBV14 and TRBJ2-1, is EAGVTQFPSHSVIEKGQTVTLRCDPISGHDNLYWYRRVMGKEIKFLLHFVKESKQDESGMPNNRFLAERTGGTYSTLKVQPAELEDSGVYFCASNQAGASYNEQFFGPGTRLTVL.

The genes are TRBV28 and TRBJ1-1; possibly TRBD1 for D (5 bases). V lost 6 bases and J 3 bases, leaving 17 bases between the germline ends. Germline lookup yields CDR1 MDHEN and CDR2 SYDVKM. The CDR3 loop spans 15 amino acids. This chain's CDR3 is CASSSAGTKDTEAFF. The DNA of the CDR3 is TGTGCCAGCAGCAGCGCCGGGACTAAGGACACTGAAGCTTTCTTT. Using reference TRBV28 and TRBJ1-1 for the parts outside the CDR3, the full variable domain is DVKVTQSSRYLVKRTGEKVFLECVQDMDHENMFWYRQDPGLGLRLIYFSYDVKMKEKGDIPEGYSVSREKKERFSLILESASTNQTSMYLCASSSAGTKDTEAFFGQGTRLTVV.

The CDR3 nucleotides are TGTGCCAGCAGCTTGGACGGGATTAATTCACCCCTCCACTTT. Residues: CASSLDGINSPLHF. The chain combines TRBV5-6 with TRBJ1-6; no clear D. The germline V gene encodes CDR1 SGHDT and CDR2 YYEEEE. The CDR3 sequence is 14 residues long. V was clipped by 0 bases and J by 6 bases, with 7 bases between them.

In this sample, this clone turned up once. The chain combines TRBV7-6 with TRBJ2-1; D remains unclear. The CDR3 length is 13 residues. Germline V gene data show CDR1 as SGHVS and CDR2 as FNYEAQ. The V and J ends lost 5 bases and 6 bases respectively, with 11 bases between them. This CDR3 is CASSPHPLNEQFF. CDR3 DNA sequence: TGTGCCAGCAGCCCTCACCCACTCAATGAGCAGTTCTTC.

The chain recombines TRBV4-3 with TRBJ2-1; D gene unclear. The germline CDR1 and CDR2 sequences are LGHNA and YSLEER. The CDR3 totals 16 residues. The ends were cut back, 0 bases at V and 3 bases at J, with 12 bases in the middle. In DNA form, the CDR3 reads TGCGCCAGCAGCCAAGATGAGAGGCCACTCTACAATGAGCAGTTCTTC. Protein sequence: CASSQDERPLYNEQFF.

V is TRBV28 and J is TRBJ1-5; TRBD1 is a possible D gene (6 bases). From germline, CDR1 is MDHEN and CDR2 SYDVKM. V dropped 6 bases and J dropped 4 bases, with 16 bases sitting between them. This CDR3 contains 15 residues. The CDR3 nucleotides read TGTGCCAGCAGACTACTTGACAGGCTTAATCAGCCCCAGCATTTT. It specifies CASRLLDRLNQPQHF.

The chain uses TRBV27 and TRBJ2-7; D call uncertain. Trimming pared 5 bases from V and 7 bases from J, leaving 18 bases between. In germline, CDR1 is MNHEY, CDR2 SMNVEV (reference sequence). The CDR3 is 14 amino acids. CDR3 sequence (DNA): TGTGCCAGCAGTCCACACGGTGGCCCGAGGGAGCAGTACTTC. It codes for CASSPHGGPREQYF.

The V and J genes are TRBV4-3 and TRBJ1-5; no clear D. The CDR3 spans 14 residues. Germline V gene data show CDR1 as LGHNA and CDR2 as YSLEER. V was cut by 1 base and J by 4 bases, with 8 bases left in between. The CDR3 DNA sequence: TGCGCCAGCAGCCAAGGACTGCAGAATCAGCCCCAGCATTTT. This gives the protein CASSQGLQNQPQHF.

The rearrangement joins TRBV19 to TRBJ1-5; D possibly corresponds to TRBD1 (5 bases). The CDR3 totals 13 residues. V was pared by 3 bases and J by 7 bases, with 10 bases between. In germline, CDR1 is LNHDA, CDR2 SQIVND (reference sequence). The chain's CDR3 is CASSIAGLQPQHF. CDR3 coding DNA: TGTGCCAGTAGTATTGCAGGGTTACAGCCCCAGCATTTT.

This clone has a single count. For the CDR3, the DNA is TGTGCCAGCAGCTCGCGACTAGCTGTTACCGGGGAGCTGTTTTTT. Translating it yields CASSSRLAVTGELFF. The chain couples TRBV3-1 (or the pseudogene TRBV3-2) to TRBJ2-2; TRBD2 matches 7 bases. The CDR3 spans 15 residues. The junction had 8 bases not matched to a gene; V was cut back by 5 bases and J by 5 bases. Germline CDR1 LGHDT, CDR2 YNNKEL (reference sequence).

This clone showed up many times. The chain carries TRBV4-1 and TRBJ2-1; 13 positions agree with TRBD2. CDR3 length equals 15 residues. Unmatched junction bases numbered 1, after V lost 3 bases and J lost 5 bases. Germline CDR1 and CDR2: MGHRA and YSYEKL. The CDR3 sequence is CASSQGLAGNNEQFF. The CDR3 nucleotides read TGCGCCAGCAGCCAGGGACTAGCGGGGAACAATGAGCAGTTCTTC.

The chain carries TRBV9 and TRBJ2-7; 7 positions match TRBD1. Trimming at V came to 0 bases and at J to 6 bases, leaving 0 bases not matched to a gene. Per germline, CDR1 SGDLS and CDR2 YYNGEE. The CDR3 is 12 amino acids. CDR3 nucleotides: TGTGCCAGCAGCGTAGACAGGGGCGAGCAGTACTTC. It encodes CASSVDRGEQYF.

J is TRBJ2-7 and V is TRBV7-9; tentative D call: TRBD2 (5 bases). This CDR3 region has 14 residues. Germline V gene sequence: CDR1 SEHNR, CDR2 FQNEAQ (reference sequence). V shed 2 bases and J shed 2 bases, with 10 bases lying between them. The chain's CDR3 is CASSLSGITYEQYF. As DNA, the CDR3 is TGTGCCAGCAGCTTATCGGGAATAACCTACGAGCAGTACTTC.

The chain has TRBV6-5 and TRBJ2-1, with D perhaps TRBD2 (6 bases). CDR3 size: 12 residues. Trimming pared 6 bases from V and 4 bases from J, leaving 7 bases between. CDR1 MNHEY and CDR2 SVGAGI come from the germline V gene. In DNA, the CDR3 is TGTGCCAGCAGCGGGACTTACAATGAGCAGTTCTTC. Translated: CASSGTYNEQFF.

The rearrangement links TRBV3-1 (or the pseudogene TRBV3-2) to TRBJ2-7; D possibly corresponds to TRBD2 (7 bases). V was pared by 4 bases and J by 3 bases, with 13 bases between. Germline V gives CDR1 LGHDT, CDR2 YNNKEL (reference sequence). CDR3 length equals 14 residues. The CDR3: CASSLGGGSYEQYF. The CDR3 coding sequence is TGTGCCAGCAGCCTTGGGGGGGGCAGCTACGAGCAGTACTTC.

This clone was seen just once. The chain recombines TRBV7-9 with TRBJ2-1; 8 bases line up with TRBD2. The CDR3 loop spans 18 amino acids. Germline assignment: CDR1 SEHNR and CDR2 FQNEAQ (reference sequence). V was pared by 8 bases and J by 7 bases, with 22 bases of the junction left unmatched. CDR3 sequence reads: CASGSDRFSGKPLNEQFF. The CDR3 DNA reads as TGTGCCAGCGGTTCAGACAGATTTAGCGGGAAGCCCCTAAATGAGCAGTTCTTC.

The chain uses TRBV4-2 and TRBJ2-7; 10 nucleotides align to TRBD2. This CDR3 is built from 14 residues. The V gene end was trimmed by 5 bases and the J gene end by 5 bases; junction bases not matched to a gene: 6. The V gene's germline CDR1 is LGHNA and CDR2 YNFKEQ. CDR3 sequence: CASSIGTSVNEQYF. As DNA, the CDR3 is TGTGCCAGCAGCATAGGGACTAGCGTGAACGAGCAGTACTTC.